This is a list of T cell receptor beta chains from one sample in a study of OX40 agonist ivuxolimab in advanced cancers. Sequencing was performed with immunoSEQ multiplex PCR; in TCRdb, only in-frame clones are kept and a portion is missing. The sample holds 35,000 to 40,000 clones, nearly 90% seen once. The sequences come from CD4+ or CD8+ T cells sorted from blood, collected in a trial of the OX40 agonist ivuxolimab. The receptors originated from an adult with an advanced solid tumor such as melanoma, head and neck, liver or kidney cancer. The CDR3 runs from the conserved cysteine through the conserved F or W. D genes are given only for firm matches. Expanded clones are given a class, and other clones once, few, many or no size at all.

V	size	J	D	DNA	CDR3
TRBV14	-	TRBJ2-1	-	TGTGCCAGCAGCCAGGCGGTCGAGCAGTTCTTC	CASSQAVEQFF
TRBV11-2	-	TRBJ2-4	-	TGTGCCAGCAGCTCTTATGACCCCCCATCCAACATTCAGTACTTC	CASSSYDPPSNIQYF
TRBV30	-	TRBJ2-1	-	TGTGCCTGGATTATTACGGGGAATCAGTTCTTC	CAWIITGNQFF
TRBV5-4	few	TRBJ1-2	-	TGTGCCATCGATGGCTACACCTTC	CAIDGYTF
TRBV7-6	-	TRBJ2-3	-	TGTGCCAGCAGCTTAGGAGTCGGCGGCAGCACAGATACGCAGTATTTT	CASSLGVGGSTDTQYF
TRBV7-9	-	TRBJ2-6	-	TGTGCCAGCAGCGACGGATCTGGGGCCAACGTCCTGACTTTC	CASSDGSGANVLTF
TRBV4-1	-	TRBJ1-5	-	TGCGCCAGCAGCCTTAGCCTTTTTAATCAGCCCCAGCATTTT	CASSLSLFNQPQHF
TRBV19	-	TRBJ2-5	-	TGTGCCAGTAGTATGCTAGAGCAAGAGACCCAGTACTTC	CASSMLEQETQYF
TRBV6-4	-	TRBJ2-1	TRBD2	TGTGCCAGCTCCCCGGGGGGGATCAATGAGCAGTTCTTC	CASSPGGINEQFF
TRBV29-1	-	TRBJ2-3	-	TGCAGCGGGCTAGCGCCAACACCCACAGATACGCAGTATTTT	CSGLAPTPTDTQYF
TRBV4-2	-	TRBJ2-7	-	TGTGCCAGCAGACTCACGGGCGCCTACGAGCAGTACTTC	CASRLTGAYEQYF
TRBV28	-	TRBJ2-7	TRBD1	TGTGCCAGCAGCCATGGACAGGGCTACGAGCAGTACTTC	CASSHGQGYEQYF
TRBV7-9	-	TRBJ1-1	TRBD1	TGTGCCAGCAGCTTGCCCACAGGGGGCCCGGGTACTGAAGCTTTCTTT	CASSLPTGGPGTEAFF
TRBV6-6	once	TRBJ1-2	-	TGTGCCAGCAGTTACTCCGGGGGACGCTATGGCTACACCTTC	CASSYSGGRYGYTF
TRBV29-1	-	TRBJ1-1	-	TGCAGCGTCCCCCAGGGGCTCACTGAAGCTTTCTTT	CSVPQGLTEAFF
TRBV27	once	TRBJ1-1	-	TGTGCCAGCAGTTCTACTACTAAATTCAGGGCGGGAGGCACTGAAGCTTTCTTT	CASSSTTKFRAGGTEAFF
TRBV5-6	-	TRBJ2-7	TRBD2	TGTGCCAGCAGCCAGGACGGAGCGGGGGTTTCTGGAGAGCAGTACTTC	CASSQDGAGVSGEQYF
TRBV9	-	TRBJ2-7	-	TGTGCCAGCAGCGTAGATGGGGGCACCACCTACGAGCAGTACTTC	CASSVDGGTTYEQYF
TRBV12-5	-	TRBJ2-7	-	TGTGCTAGTGGTCCCCTGGAGTTACAGTCCTACGAGCAGTACTTC	CASGPLELQSYEQYF
TRBV7-3	-	TRBJ1-4	-	TGTGCCAGCAGCGCCCTCCAGCGGGACCGTCTTGAAAAACTGTTTTTT	CASSALQRDRLEKLFF
TRBV6-5	-	TRBJ2-1	-	TGTGCCAGCGGCCCCGGTTCCTACAATGAGCAGTTCTTC	CASGPGSYNEQFF
TRBV29-1	once	TRBJ2-7	-	TGCAGCGTTGAAATCGTATCCGAAGGGTACGAGCAGTACTTC	CSVEIVSEGYEQYF
TRBV4-3	-	TRBJ1-5	-	TGCGCCAGCAGCCAAGATGCCACCAATCAGCCCCAGCATTTT	CASSQDATNQPQHF
TRBV2	-	TRBJ1-2	TRBD1	TGTGCCAGCAGTGAGGCAGGGGGGCACTATGGCTACACCTTC	CASSEAGGHYGYTF
TRBV7-6	-	TRBJ1-6	-	TGTGCCAGCAGCTCAACGACAGGATTCCAATCACCCCTCCACTTT	CASSSTTGFQSPLHF
TRBV13	-	TRBJ1-2	-	TGTGCCAGCAGCTTCGATAGACAGCGAAACTATGGCTACACCTTC	CASSFDRQRNYGYTF
TRBV28	-	TRBJ2-7	TRBD1	TGTGCCAGCAGTTTAGGGACAGGGGGCGCCGAGCAGTACTTC	CASSLGTGGAEQYF
TRBV9	once	TRBJ1-4	-	TGTGCCAGCAGCGGCGAAGGGACGCACCTTGGGGAAAAACTGTTTTTT	CASSGEGTHLGEKLFF
TRBV25-1	-	TRBJ1-3	-	TGTGCCAGCAGTGCGGGGCTAAACACCATATATTTT	CASSAGLNTIYF
TRBV28	-	TRBJ1-2	TRBD1	TGTGCCACACAGGGGGCAGACTATGGCTACACCTTC	CATQGADYGYTF
TRBV7-9	-	TRBJ2-5	TRBD1	TGTGCCAGCAGCTTCCATGACAGGGGTGATGAGACCCAGTACTTC	CASSFHDRGDETQYF
TRBV7-3	-	TRBJ1-4	TRBD1	TGTGCCAGCAGCATGGGACAGGGGGACGTCACTAATGAAAAACTGTTTTTT	CASSMGQGDVTNEKLFF
TRBV18	-	TRBJ2-7	TRBD2	TGTGCCAGCTCACCACCGTTAGCGGGGGGGCCCCCCTCCTACGAGCAGTACTTC	CASSPPLAGGPPSYEQYF
TRBV6-5	-	TRBJ2-7	TRBD1	TGTGCCAGCAGCGCCGGGACAGGGCTTGAGCAGTACTTC	CASSAGTGLEQYF
TRBV6-5	-	TRBJ2-3	-	TGTGCCAGCAGTTATGCAGCGCACACAGATACGCAGTATTTT	CASSYAAHTDTQYF
TRBV27	-	TRBJ2-5	TRBD1	TGTGCCAGCAGTATCCTCCAGGGGGCTGTGGAGACCCAGTACTTC	CASSILQGAVETQYF
TRBV6-1	-	TRBJ2-3	-	TGTGCCAGCGAGGGACGAACAGATACGCAGTATTTT	CASEGRTDTQYF
TRBV5-5	-	TRBJ2-3	TRBD2	TGTGCCAGTACTAGCGGGGGGGCCGGAGATACGCAGTATTTT	CASTSGGAGDTQYF
TRBV4-3	-	TRBJ2-7	-	TGCGCCAGCAGCCAAGATGGATCAGGAAAGGGCTACGAGCAGTACTTC	CASSQDGSGKGYEQYF
TRBV7-8	-	TRBJ2-4	TRBD1	TGTGCCAGCAGCCAAGGGGACAGGGGAGACATTCAGTACTTC	CASSQGDRGDIQYF
TRBV6-5	-	TRBJ1-5	-	TGTGCCAGCAGTCCCGACAGCGCGAGGGGGACCCAGCATTTT	CASSPDSARGTQHF
TRBV7-9	-	TRBJ2-7	-	TGTGCCAGCAGCTTTTCGGACGGGTACTACGAGCAGTACTTC	CASSFSDGYYEQYF
TRBV28	-	TRBJ2-7	-	TGTGCCAGCAGCCGATCCTACGAGCAGTACTTC	CASSRSYEQYF
TRBV11-2	-	TRBJ2-7	-	TGTGCCAGCAGGGGACAACCTACCTACGAGCAGTACTTC	CASRGQPTYEQYF
TRBV14	medium-sized	TRBJ2-1	-	TGTGCCAGCAGCCAAGGGTACCATGAGCAGTTCTTC	CASSQGYHEQFF
TRBV5-4	few	TRBJ2-1	-	TGTGCCAGCAGCTCCGGCCCTAACAATGAGCAGTTCTTC	CASSSGPNNEQFF
TRBV5-8	-	TRBJ1-5	TRBD1	TGTGCCAGCAGCACCGACAGGGAGAAGGGCAATCAGCCCCAGCATTTT	CASSTDREKGNQPQHF
TRBV4-3	-	TRBJ1-3	-	TGCGCCAGCAGCCCCGACAGTTTCCAGTCCATATATTTT	CASSPDSFQSIYF